Listed here is a single T cell receptor beta chain. Its antigen remains undetermined. Per-base quality was not reported, and no clone a single base away is much larger than it. The data were taken from a study of Ad26.COV2.S vaccination and SARS-CoV-2 variants (dated by TCRdb to about 2021). Describing the broader study: Donors in the vaccine arm were drawn from COV1001, a multicentre, randomized, double-blind, placebo-controlled phase I-IIa trial testing Ad26.COV2.S in healthy adults. Ad26.COV2.S was given intramuscularly at 5x10^10 or 1x10^11 viral particles, as a single shot or as two shots 56 days apart. Sequencing of the TCRbeta repertoire served to evaluate the specificity and breadth of SARS-CoV-2-reactive T cell receptors following Ad26.COV2.S vaccination. A total of approximately 30 samples were included in the TCR-sequenced set, comprising around 19 Ad26.COV2.S vaccine recipients, 5 placebo recipients and 8 SARS-CoV-2 convalescent individuals. Trial participants were randomized into five groups of five: low-dose or high-dose Ad26.COV2.S given once or twice, or placebo on both occasions. Investigators did not know the trial group allocation while performing experiments and assessing outcomes.

The study at large found these results: Comparing responses between vaccine doses or regimens was not something the study was powered to do. Spike-specific TCR breadth was higher in Ad26.COV2.S recipients than in placebo recipients (P = 0.0014). The authors noted that the TCR breadth and depth analyses may have underestimated total T cell responses. Vaccine and placebo recipients had comparable non-spike TCR breadth, which fits with the vaccine containing only spike. After vaccination, spike-specific CD8+ and CD4+ T cell responses were reported to show substantial breadth.

The immunoSEQ Assay was the method used to sequence TCRbeta CDR3 regions. After extraction, genomic DNA underwent amplification by bias-controlled multiplex PCR, followed by high-throughput sequencing. The original methods were these. To quantify the absolute abundance of each unique TCRbeta CDR3 region, sequences were collapsed and filtered. T cell fraction was estimated by normalizing TCRbeta template counts to usable DNA, which was measured by amplifying reference genes present in all nucleated cells. Repertoire TCRs were annotated as SARS-CoV-2-specific when V gene, CDR3 amino acid sequence and J gene were exactly matched to a known reactive TCR set. The reference SARS-CoV-2 TCR set came from MIRA and was filtered for enrichment in COVID-19-positive ImmuneCODE repertoires, removing public or cross-reactive TCRs. Drawing on the MIRA antigens, annotated TCRs were analysed further at the level of specific ORF or position within ORF. Breadth was defined as annotated unique rearrangements over total unique productive rearrangements; depth was the summed frequency of those rearrangements. Two-sided Wilcoxon rank-sum tests were applied when comparing TCR breadth between groups. The clones in this table, taken by TCRdb from immuneACCESS, are in-frame only. Not every clone is retained; where verified, under half of the shortfall comes from an unresolved V gene, and the cause of the rest is unknown. The V and J calls and clone size are taken from that table; D and trimming were inferred from the DNA. The table for this sample lists over 450,000 clones; roughly nine tenths of them were counted only once. Clones ranked in the top ten supply under 2% of the sample.

Via the germline V gene, CDR1 is LGHNA and CDR2 YNFKEQ. Trimming removed 1 base from V and 0 bases from J, leaving 5 bases between the germline ends. The cysteine opens and the phenylalanine closes a CDR3 of 14 amino acids. Only the CDR3 region is kept as DNA, spanning 42 bases read in frame from base 1. The label giving this sample's treatment or condition can be read as: about 20 received Ad26.COV2.S at low or high dose, single or two shots; about 5 received placebo; per-sample allocation not given. For vaccine and placebo recipients, repertoires were sequenced using samples collected on day 63 after the first injection. In Cohort 1b, roughly 25 adults aged 18-55 years were enrolled at a single site in Boston, USA, between 29 July and 7 August 2020. Ad26.COV2.S consisted of a replication-incompetent adenovirus type 26 vector by which a prefusion-stabilized SARS-CoV-2 spike protein from the original Wuhan strain was expressed.

This TCR was sampled from a person between 18 and 59 years old who received the Ad26.COV2.S COVID-19 vaccine or a placebo. Sample: peripheral blood, taken in a trial of Ad26.COV2.S vaccine versus placebo. The rearrangement combines TRBV4-2 with TRBJ2-3, with the D gene not confidently named. The CDR3 region has the sequence CASSQGYSTDTQYF. The nucleotides read TGTGCCAGCAGCCAAGGCTATAGCACAGATACGCAGTATTTT.